This T cell receptor (beta chain) is drawn from a study of beta chain features in type 1 diabetes. This clone was seen only once. The collection from each donor was one heparinised blood draw averaging around 120 mL. Purities over 95% were achieved in all sorted populations. There are 15 residues in the CDR3. From germline, CDR1 is LGHNA and CDR2 YSLEER. V shed 2 bases and J 7 bases; nucleotides not matched to a gene: 7. The investigators reverse transcribed all of the isolated RNA, so they sequenced expressed TCRB transcripts. Here immunoSEQ multiplex PCR was the method, and the copy in TCRdb shows in-frame clones only, minus some. This table holds around 430,000 clones, around 28% found once.

The origin of this receptor is a young man in good health. The sample consisted of naive CD4+ T cells from blood. The chain combines TRBV4-3 with TRBJ1-1; 10 nucleotides match TRBD1. The CDR3 coding sequence is TGCGCCAGCAGCCAACCGACAGGGGGCGCGGATGAAGCTTTCTTT. Protein sequence: CASSQPTGGADEAFF.